This entry concerns a single T cell receptor (beta chain). Its antigen is as yet unknown. CDR3 length: 14 amino acids. The germline V gene encodes CDR1 MNHEY and CDR2 SVGAGI. V gave up 4 bases and J gave up 4 bases; unmatched junction bases: 0. These data belong to a study of T cells in localized non-small cell lung cancer. Findings and caveats of the study: Measurement of T cell clonality placed uninvolved adjacent lung highest, above the level in tumor.

Sequenced by immunoSEQ multiplex PCR; TCRdb stores in-frame clones only, minus some. The sample yields around 30,000 clones, 92% seen once. The source is a woman between 35 and 70 years old with stage III lung adenocarcinoma. The chain links TRBV6-5 to TRBJ2-2; 10 bases agree with TRBD1. The sequenced sample was peripheral blood mononuclear cells, obtained before any cancer treatment. CDR3 in DNA: TGTGCCAGCAGTTGGACAGGGGGCACCGGGGAGCTGTTTTTT. It is translated as CASSWTGGTGELFF.